The clone carrying this T cell receptor (beta chain) was seen repeatedly, ten times or more. This entry belongs to a study of regulatory T cells in long-lasting Graves disease. Documented time point: newly diagnosed GD, antithyroid drugs for less than 3 months. Isolated PBMC RNA provided the starting material for the TCR library. Germline V gives CDR1 MNHEY, CDR2 SVGEGT. The V end lost 0 bases, the J end lost 1 base, and 9 bases lay between the germline ends. The CDR3 totals 15 residues. Sequencing libraries for TCR beta were prepared with iRepertoire HTBI primers and Arm-PCR of CDR3 regions. TCRdb recomputed calls from the multiplex PCR reads with MiXCR, one row per CDR3 protein. The profile shows approximately 400,000 distinct CDR3 sequences, 15% of them singletons. The same sample was also used in a study of T cells in Graves' hyperthyroidism and ophthalmopathy.

This specimen was peripheral blood mononuclear cells (PBMCs), taken at new diagnosis, from a patient treated with antithyroid drugs. The clonotype comes from a woman under 40 with Graves disease. The rearrangement links TRBV6-2 or TRBV6-3 to TRBJ1-1; D is unresolved. CDR3 DNA: TGTGCCAGCAGTTACTCGACTGCCACGAACACTGAAGCTTTCTTT. It codes for CASSYSTATNTEAFF.